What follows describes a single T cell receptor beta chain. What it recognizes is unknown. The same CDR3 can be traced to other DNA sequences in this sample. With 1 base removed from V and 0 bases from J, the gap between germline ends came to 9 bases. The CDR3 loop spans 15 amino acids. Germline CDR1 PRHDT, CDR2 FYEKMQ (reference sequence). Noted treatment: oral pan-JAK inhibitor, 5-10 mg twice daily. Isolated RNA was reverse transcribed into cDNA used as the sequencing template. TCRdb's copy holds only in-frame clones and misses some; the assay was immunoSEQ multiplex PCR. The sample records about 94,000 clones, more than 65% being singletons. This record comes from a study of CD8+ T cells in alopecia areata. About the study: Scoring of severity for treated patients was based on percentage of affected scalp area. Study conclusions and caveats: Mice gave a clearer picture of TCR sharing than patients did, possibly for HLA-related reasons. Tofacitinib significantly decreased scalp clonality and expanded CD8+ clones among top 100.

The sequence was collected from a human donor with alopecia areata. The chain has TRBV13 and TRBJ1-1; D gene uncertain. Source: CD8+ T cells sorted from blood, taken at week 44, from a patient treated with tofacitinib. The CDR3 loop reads CASSLDGGMNTEAFF. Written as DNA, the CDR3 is TGTGCCAGCAGCTTAGATGGCGGCATGAACACTGAAGCTTTCTTT.